Presented here are 23 T cell receptor beta chains from one specimen sequenced in a study of T cells in localized non-small cell lung cancer. The data were produced by immunoSEQ multiplex PCR, yet TCRdb's version contains in-frame clones alone and is incomplete. Altogether about 3,700 clones are present, under 35% being singletons, with the ten largest covering around a tenth. The specimen was normal lung tissue next to the tumor, collected before any cancer treatment. The receptors originated from a male donor at least 60 years old with stage III lung adenocarcinoma.

In its sample, this clone was seen a few times. This chain joins TRBV25-1 and TRBJ2-7; TRBD2 is a possible D gene (5 bases). The V gene's germline CDR1 is MGHDK and CDR2 SYGVNS. CDR3 length equals 12 residues. The germline V and J ends were trimmed by 4 bases and 4 bases, with 8 bases remaining between them. The CDR3 nucleotides are TGTGCCAGCAGTGTCACGGGGTACGAGCAGTACTTC. Amino acids: CASSVTGYEQYF.

The chain uses TRBV28 and TRBJ1-2; no clear D gene. The CDR3 consists of 13 residues. The V end lost 3 bases, the J end lost 7 bases, and 12 bases lay between the germline ends. Germline lookup yields CDR1 MDHEN and CDR2 SYDVKM. The chain's CDR3 is CASSFRTPPGYTF. CDR3 bases: TGTGCCAGCAGTTTTCGCACACCCCCTGGCTACACCTTC.

The chain is built from TRBV30 and TRBJ2-3, with D unresolved. The germline V gene has CDR1 GTSNPN and CDR2 SVGIG (reference sequence). With 5 bases removed from V and 6 bases from J, the gap between germline ends came to 9 bases. The CDR3 length is 11 residues. The CDR3 is CAWGLGDTQYF. The CDR3 nucleotides are TGTGCCTGGGGCTTGGGGGATACGCAGTATTTT. The entire variable domain, with the rest obtained from reference TRBV30 and TRBJ2-3, is as follows: SQTIHQWPATLVQPVGSPLSLECTVEGTSNPNLYWYRQAAGRGLQLLFYSVGIGQISSEVPQNLSASRPQDRQFILSSKKLLLSDSGFYLCAWGLGDTQYFGPGTRLTVL.

This chain connects TRBV19 to TRBJ2-6; D may correspond to TRBD1 or TRBD2 (5 bases each). Germline values: CDR1 LNHDA, CDR2 SQIVND (reference sequence). CDR3 length equals 17 residues. V lost 7 bases and J lost 3, with 19 bases in between. The CDR3 sequence is CASNRDADPSGANVLTF. For the CDR3, the DNA is TGTGCCAGTAATAGGGACGCGGATCCCAGTGGGGCCAACGTCCTGACTTTC.

The rearrangement joins TRBV29-1 to TRBJ2-7; D might be TRBD1 (6 bases). The V end was cut by 4 bases, the J end by 2 bases, with 9 bases between. The CDR3 sequence is 12 residues long. In germline, CDR1 is SQVTM, CDR2 ANQGSEA. The CDR3, as DNA: TGCAGCGTTGTCGGACAGACCTACGAGCAGTACTTC. Its translation: CSVVGQTYEQYF.

This clone showed up just once. The chain links TRBV28 to TRBJ2-3, with D maybe TRBD2 (5 bases). Trimming stripped 0 bases from V and 6 bases from J, with 7 bases between. CDR3 length equals 13 residues. Germline V gives CDR1 MDHEN, CDR2 SYDVKM. In nucleotides, the CDR3 is TGTGCCAGCAGTTTATGGTCTAGCGATACGCAGTATTTT. The encoded protein is CASSLWSSDTQYF. Full variable domain (rest looked up from reference TRBV28 and TRBJ2-3): DVKVTQSSRYLVKRTGEKVFLECVQDMDHENMFWYRQDPGLGLRLIYFSYDVKMKEKGDIPEGYSVSREKKERFSLILESASTNQTSMYLCASSLWSSDTQYFGPGTRLTVL.

This clone was detected a few times. The genes are TRBV27 and TRBJ2-3, with 16 bases aligning to TRBD2. In germline, CDR1 is MNHEY, CDR2 SMNVEV (reference sequence). There are 21 residues in the CDR3. J gave up 5 bases and V 4 bases, and 18 bases lay outside the gene matches. The CDR3 loop reads CASSSPLGRGLAGGPGDTQYF. CDR3 sequence (DNA): TGTGCCAGCAGTTCCCCCCTCGGCAGGGGACTAGCGGGAGGGCCTGGAGATACGCAGTATTTT.

The V gene is TRBV10-3, the J gene TRBJ2-7, with TRBD1 matching 9 bases. This CDR3 comprises 15 residues. V was clipped by 2 bases and J by 5 bases; unmatched bases: 7. The germline gives CDR1 ENHRY, CDR2 SYGVKD. Here the CDR3 reads CAISEGTGLRHEQYF. The CDR3 DNA is TGTGCCATCAGTGAGGGGACAGGGCTTCGCCACGAGCAGTACTTC.

The V call is TRBV4-1, the J call TRBJ2-1; 9 bases align to TRBD2. The germline V gene encodes CDR1 MGHRA and CDR2 YSYEKL. J lost 2 bases, V lost 1 base, and 3 bases had no gene match. The CDR3 contains 16 residues. Here the CDR3 DNA reads TGCGCCAGCAGCCAAGTACGCGGGGGGGCCTACAATGAGCAGTTCTTC. As protein: CASSQVRGGAYNEQFF.

This clone was detected a few times. J is TRBJ2-4 and V is TRBV19; D is possibly TRBD1 (5 bases). Trimming cost V 5 bases and J 8 bases, with 13 bases left between them. CDR3 size: 13 residues. Germline CDR1 is LNHDA and CDR2 is SQIVND (reference sequence). The CDR3: CASSQRQPYIQYF. The CDR3 DNA reads TGTGCCAGTAGTCAGAGACAGCCTTACATTCAGTACTTC.

By share, this clone ranks as large. The chain has TRBV11-3 and TRBJ2-1; 7 positions agree with TRBD2. The V segment lost 4 bases and the J segment 6 bases; nucleotides outside the gene matches: 6. The CDR3 length is 14 residues. Looked up from germline, CDR1 is SGHNT and CDR2 is YENEEA. CDR3 residues: CASSSSGDGNEQFF. For the CDR3, the DNA is TGTGCCAGCAGCTCCAGCGGGGACGGCAATGAGCAGTTCTTC.

The gene calls are TRBV19 and TRBJ1-5; possible D gene TRBD1, 5 bases. CDR1 and CDR2 from the germline V gene are LNHDA and SQIVND (reference sequence). The CDR3 runs to 15 residues. Trimming pared 10 bases from V and 6 bases from J, leaving 22 bases between. CDR3 protein: CATLPLGGAGQPQHF. CDR3 nucleotide sequence: TGTGCCACCCTACCCCTCGGAGGGGCAGGTCAGCCCCAGCATTTT.

The V and J genes are TRBV6-8 and TRBJ1-1; D is undetermined. V lost 6 bases, J lost 4 bases, and 9 bases lay in between. The CDR3 is 12 residues long. Germline V gene sequence: CDR1 MNHGY, CDR2 SAAAGT. This CDR3 reads CASSPQITEAFF. The DNA of the CDR3 is TGTGCCAGCAGCCCTCAGATCACTGAAGCTTTCTTT.

This clone was detected only a few times. The rearrangement links TRBV11-3 to TRBJ2-7; D may be TRBD2 (6 bases). Looked up from germline, CDR1 is SGHNT and CDR2 is YENEEA. The germline V and J ends were trimmed by 6 bases and 7 bases, with 19 bases remaining between them. The CDR3 is 14 residues long. This chain's CDR3 is CASRPSGLPGEQYF. The DNA of the CDR3 is TGTGCCAGCAGGCCCAGCGGGCTACCGGGGGAGCAGTACTTC. Full variable domain (outside the CDR3, taken from reference TRBV11-3 and TRBJ2-7): EAGVVQSPRYKIIEKKQPVAFWCNPISGHNTLYWYLQNLGQGPELLIRYENEEAVDDSQLPKDRFSAERLKGVDSTLKIQPAELGDSAVYLCASRPSGLPGEQYFGPGTRLTVT.

This clone was recorded a few times. The V gene is TRBV6-8, the J gene TRBJ1-1, with 7 bases that match TRBD1. Germline V gives CDR1 MNHGY, CDR2 SAAAGT. V shed 6 bases, J shed 11 bases, and the junction held 12 bases outside the gene matches. The CDR3 extends over 13 amino acids. The CDR3 protein is CASSVQGEIAAFF. The CDR3 bases are TGTGCCAGCAGCGTCCAGGGGGAAATAGCCGCTTTCTTT.

This clone was detected a few times. CDR3 in DNA: TGTGCCAGCAGTTCGTGGGGACAGGGCGGAGGGTCTGAAGCTTTCTTT. Amino acid sequence: CASSSWGQGGGSEAFF. The V gene is TRBV6-8, the J gene TRBJ1-1; 9 bases are shared with TRBD1. V lost 4 bases and J lost 6; bases outside the gene matches: 12. CDR3 length: 16 amino acids. CDR1 is MNHGY, CDR2 SAAAGT, per germline.

This rearrangement joins TRBV30 to TRBJ2-2; TRBD2 aligns across 11 bases. The J segment lost 4 bases and the V segment lost 7 bases, leaving 11 bases of the junction unmatched. This CDR3 is 16 amino acids long. Germline V CDR1 and CDR2: GTSNPN, SVGIG (reference sequence). The CDR3: CASRALAGGSTGELFF. The CDR3 DNA is TGTGCCTCCCGGGCTCTAGCGGGAGGTAGCACCGGGGAGCTGTTTTTT.

The chain joins TRBV30 to TRBJ1-4, with D uncertain. CDR3 length: 13 amino acids. The V gene lost 4 bases and the J gene lost 8 bases, with 14 bases spanning the gap. Per germline, CDR1 GTSNPN and CDR2 SVGIG (reference sequence). Here the CDR3 DNA reads TGTGCCTGGACCCTGCCCGGGAGAGAAAAACTGTTTTTT. Protein: CAWTLPGREKLFF. Full variable domain (missing parts from reference TRBV30 and TRBJ1-4): SQTIHQWPATLVQPVGSPLSLECTVEGTSNPNLYWYRQAAGRGLQLLFYSVGIGQISSEVPQNLSASRPQDRQFILSSKKLLLSDSGFYLCAWTLPGREKLFFGSGTQLSVL.

This chain links TRBV14 with TRBJ1-1; TRBD1 matches at 11 bases. This CDR3 has 14 residues. Germline V lookup: CDR1 SGHDN, CDR2 FVKESK. V lost 3 bases, J lost 13 bases, and 10 bases stayed unmatched. The CDR3 here is CASSHTGTGGRNFF. Written as DNA, the CDR3 is TGTGCCAGCAGCCACACCGGGACAGGGGGACGGAATTTCTTT.

The chain employs TRBV9 and TRBJ2-1, with 11 bases fitting TRBD2. Germline V gene data show CDR1 as SGDLS and CDR2 as YYNGEE. The CDR3 is 16 residues long. The V segment lost 1 base and the J segment 3 bases; nucleotides outside the gene matches: 3. The CDR3 DNA reads TGTGCCAGCAGCGTAAGACTAGCGGGGCTCTACAATGAGCAGTTCTTC. Translating gives CASSVRLAGLYNEQFF.

The V gene is TRBV15, the J gene TRBJ2-3, with TRBD1 matching over 11 bases. The CDR3 loop spans 16 amino acids. The germline gives CDR1 LNHNV, CDR2 YYDKDF (reference sequence). V gave up 1 base and J gave up 5 bases; unmatched junction bases: 5. The CDR3 loop reads CATSRAGQGGRDTQYF. The CDR3 DNA follows: TGTGCCACCAGCAGAGCGGGACAGGGGGGAAGAGATACGCAGTATTTT.

The CDR3 bases are TGTGCCAGCAGCGTAAATTCGGCGGGGGAGCAGTTCTTC. The encoded protein is CASSVNSAGEQFF. This rearrangement joins TRBV9 to TRBJ2-1; D is possibly TRBD2 (6 bases). Germline assignment: CDR1 SGDLS and CDR2 YYNGEE. Deletions cut 1 base from V and 10 bases from J, with 12 bases between. This CDR3 contains 13 residues.

This clone appeared a few times. The J gene is TRBJ1-1, the V gene TRBV11-3; 7 bases line up with TRBD1. The junction had 9 bases not matched to a gene; V was cut back by 5 bases and J by 3 bases. This CDR3 is 15 amino acids long. Looked up from germline, CDR1 is SGHNT and CDR2 is YENEEA. The CDR3 bases are TGTGCCAGCAGCCCTCGACAGGGTGGGCACACTGAAGCTTTCTTT. Protein: CASSPRQGGHTEAFF.